Listed below are T cell receptor beta chains from one sample, sequenced in a study of CD8+ T cells in alopecia areata. Measured with immunoSEQ multiplex PCR; TCRdb has only the in-frame clones, and not every one. The sample yields over 150,000 clones, around three fifths seen once. The specimen was CD4+ T cells sorted from blood, collected at week 24, from a patient treated with tofacitinib. All receptors derive from a human donor with alopecia areata. The CDR3 runs from the conserved cysteine through the conserved F or W. Each record gives: J gene, clone size, D gene, V gene, CDR3 protein, CDR3 DNA. A D gene is named only where the DNA matches it firmly. Expanded clones are given a class, and other clones once, few, many or no size at all.

J: TRBJ1-5
size: NA
D: NA
V: TRBV2
CDR3: CASRRQNQPQHF
DNA: TGTGCCAGCAGGCGACAGAATCAGCCCCAGCATTTT

J: TRBJ2-5
size: few
D: TRBD2
V: TRBV19
CDR3: CASTLLAGRAQYF
DNA: TGTGCCAGTACCTTACTAGCGGGGAGGGCCCAGTACTTC

J: TRBJ1-2
size: NA
D: NA
V: TRBV29-1
CDR3: CSVQRQGKNGYTF
DNA: TGCAGCGTTCAGAGGCAGGGGAAAAATGGCTACACCTTC

J: TRBJ1-1
size: NA
D: NA
V: TRBV29-1
CDR3: CSVHHGGNIGNTEAFF
DNA: TGCAGCGTCCACCACGGTGGAAACATAGGGAACACTGAAGCTTTCTTT

J: TRBJ2-7
size: NA
D: TRBD2
V: TRBV12-5
CDR3: CASGFSSGYEQYF
DNA: TGTGCTAGTGGTTTCTCTAGCGGCTACGAGCAGTACTTC

J: TRBJ1-2
size: NA
D: NA
V: TRBV6-5
CDR3: CASSYSRGSPAGGYTF
DNA: TGTGCCAGCAGTTACTCGCGGGGCAGCCCAGCCGGTGGCTACACCTTC

J: TRBJ2-7
size: NA
D: TRBD2
V: TRBV27
CDR3: CASKASGLYEQYF
DNA: TGTGCCAGCAAGGCTAGCGGCCTCTACGAGCAGTACTTC

J: TRBJ1-4
size: NA
D: NA
V: TRBV7-9
CDR3: CASSLGWGTNEKLFF
DNA: TGTGCCAGCAGCTTAGGTTGGGGTACTAATGAAAAACTGTTTTTT

J: TRBJ1-5
size: NA
D: TRBD1
V: TRBV30
CDR3: CAWSVGQGAGQPQHF
DNA: TGTGCCTGGAGTGTGGGACAGGGGGCGGGTCAGCCCCAGCATTTT

J: TRBJ1-6
size: few
D: TRBD1
V: TRBV6-5
CDR3: CASSGDRADSPLHF
DNA: TGTGCCAGCAGTGGGGACAGGGCGGATTCACCCCTCCACTTT

J: TRBJ1-2
size: NA
D: TRBD1
V: TRBV6-5
CDR3: CASRLGQGAFYGYTF
DNA: TGTGCCAGCAGACTGGGACAGGGGGCCTTCTATGGCTACACCTTC

J: TRBJ2-3
size: few
D: TRBD1
V: TRBV6-6
CDR3: CASSRRDRVSTDTQYF
DNA: TGTGCCAGCAGTAGGAGGGACAGGGTTAGCACAGATACGCAGTATTTT

J: TRBJ2-7
size: NA
D: TRBD2
V: TRBV30
CDR3: CAWRTRGGLYEQYF
DNA: TGTGCCTGGAGGACACGGGGGGGCCTCTACGAGCAGTACTTC

J: TRBJ2-3
size: NA
D: TRBD2
V: TRBV30
CDR3: CAWSVTSGGPSSDTQYF
DNA: TGTGCCTGGAGTGTTACTAGCGGGGGCCCCAGCTCAGATACGCAGTATTTT

J: TRBJ1-6
size: NA
D: NA
V: TRBV6-5
CDR3: CASSPIQSETPLHF
DNA: TGTGCCAGCAGCCCAATACAATCTGAGACACCCCTCCACTTT

J: TRBJ2-3
size: NA
D: NA
V: TRBV29-1
CDR3: CSVGEDTQYF
DNA: TGCAGCGTTGGAGAAGATACGCAGTATTTT

J: TRBJ1-6
size: NA
D: NA
V: TRBV6-5
CDR3: CASSYPGGDSPLHF
DNA: TGTGCCAGCAGTTACCCGGGAGGGGATTCACCCCTCCACTTT

J: TRBJ2-3
size: once
D: NA
V: TRBV29-1
CDR3: CSVVGQGSTDTQYF
DNA: TGCAGCGTTGTTGGGCAGGGTAGCACAGATACGCAGTATTTT

J: TRBJ1-1
size: NA
D: NA
V: TRBV30
CDR3: CAWSLTVMNPEAFF
DNA: TGTGCCTGGAGTCTGACTGTTATGAACCCTGAAGCTTTCTTT

J: TRBJ1-4
size: NA
D: TRBD1
V: TRBV2
CDR3: CASSPLPGGEKLFF
DNA: TGTGCCAGCAGTCCGTTGCCAGGGGGGGAAAAACTGTTTTTT

J: TRBJ2-5
size: NA
D: TRBD1
V: TRBV7-9
CDR3: CASSGDRGLQETQYF
DNA: TGTGCCAGCAGCGGTGACAGGGGGCTTCAAGAGACCCAGTACTTC

J: TRBJ2-1
size: few
D: NA
V: TRBV14
CDR3: CASSINSDWAISYNEQFF
DNA: TGTGCCAGCAGCATAAATAGCGATTGGGCTATCTCCTACAATGAGCAGTTCTTC

J: TRBJ2-6
size: NA
D: NA
V: TRBV30
CDR3: CAWRRVGSSGANVLTF
DNA: TGTGCCTGGAGGCGGGTGGGGAGCTCTGGGGCCAACGTCCTGACTTTC

J: TRBJ2-1
size: NA
D: TRBD1
V: TRBV6-5
CDR3: CASRTGEDEQFF
DNA: TGTGCCAGCAGGACAGGGGAGGATGAGCAGTTCTTC

J: TRBJ1-1
size: NA
D: NA
V: TRBV6-5
CDR3: CASRQQREGEAFF
DNA: TGTGCCAGCAGACAACAAAGGGAGGGTGAAGCTTTCTTT

J: TRBJ1-5
size: few
D: NA
V: TRBV4-1
CDR3: CASSQEGMFDTPQHF
DNA: TGCGCCAGCAGCCAAGAGGGAATGTTTGATACGCCCCAGCATTTT

J: TRBJ2-3
size: NA
D: NA
V: TRBV18
CDR3: CASSPLKTSTDTQYF
DNA: TGTGCCAGCTCACCACTAAAGACAAGCACAGATACGCAGTATTTT

J: TRBJ2-2
size: few
D: NA
V: TRBV6-1
CDR3: CASSEFGLSTNTGELFF
DNA: TGTGCCAGCAGTGAATTCGGACTATCTACGAACACCGGGGAGCTGTTTTTT

J: TRBJ1-4
size: NA
D: NA
V: TRBV30
CDR3: CAWSVGTPATNEKLFF
DNA: TGTGCCTGGAGTGTCGGGACACCGGCAACTAATGAAAAACTGTTTTTT

J: TRBJ2-5
size: NA
D: NA
V: TRBV12-5
CDR3: CASADRIKETQYF
DNA: TGTGCTAGTGCAGACCGGATTAAAGAGACCCAGTACTTC

J: TRBJ1-4
size: NA
D: NA
V: TRBV30
CDR3: CAWSFGSLNEKLFF
DNA: TGTGCCTGGAGTTTCGGTTCACTGAATGAAAAACTGTTTTTT

J: TRBJ2-5
size: few
D: NA
V: TRBV6-6
CDR3: CASSYSGGFQETQYF
DNA: TGTGCCAGCAGTTACTCAGGCGGCTTCCAAGAGACCCAGTACTTC

J: TRBJ2-3
size: NA
D: NA
V: TRBV29-1
CDR3: CSVVRGPKRADTQYF
DNA: TGCAGCGTTGTTAGGGGACCCAAAAGGGCAGATACGCAGTATTTT

J: TRBJ1-3
size: few
D: NA
V: TRBV29-1
CDR3: CSVEGRNSGNTIYF
DNA: TGCAGCGTTGAGGGGAGGAACTCTGGAAACACCATATATTTT

J: TRBJ1-6
size: NA
D: NA
V: TRBV27
CDR3: CASSHEGYSYNSPLHF
DNA: TGTGCCAGCAGCCACGAGGGGTACTCCTATAATTCACCCCTCCACTTT

J: TRBJ1-1
size: few
D: NA
V: TRBV6-1
CDR3: CASSERRGANTEAFF
DNA: TGTGCCAGCAGTGAACGGCGGGGGGCGAACACTGAAGCTTTCTTT

J: TRBJ2-7
size: few
D: NA
V: TRBV23-1
CDR3: CASSQSGVTCPYEQYF
DNA: TGCGCCAGCAGTCAATCGGGGGTTACCTGTCCCTACGAGCAGTACTTC

J: TRBJ2-5
size: few
D: NA
V: TRBV5-1
CDR3: CASSLRETQYF
DNA: TGCGCCAGCAGCTTGAGAGAGACCCAGTACTTC

J: TRBJ2-2
size: NA
D: NA
V: TRBV15
CDR3: CATSVGPGELFF
DNA: TGTGCCACCAGCGTGGGTCCCGGGGAGCTGTTTTTT